The following is a T cell receptor beta chain sequence with its context. The data originate from a study of CD8 T cells in Susac syndrome. The CDR3 consists of 13 residues. CDR1 and CDR2 (germline): MDHEN, SYDVKM. Germline trimming cut 6 bases from V and 6 bases from J; bases unmatched to any gene: 7. Random hexamers were used to reverse transcribe an amount of about 0.45 to 1 ug RNA. TCRdb independently ran MiXCR on the immunoSEQ multiplex PCR reads; one entry per CDR3 protein. The profile shows 400,000 to 550,000 distinct CDR3 sequences, roughly 85% of them singletons. The chain joins TRBV28 to TRBJ2-7; 8 bases match TRBD1. Sequencing was done on a sample of CD8+ T cells from PBMCs. This receptor was taken from a human donor with multiple sclerosis. CDR3: CASSHRGLIEQYF. CDR3 sequence (DNA): TGTGCCAGCAGCCACAGGGGGTTGATCGAGCAGTACTTC.